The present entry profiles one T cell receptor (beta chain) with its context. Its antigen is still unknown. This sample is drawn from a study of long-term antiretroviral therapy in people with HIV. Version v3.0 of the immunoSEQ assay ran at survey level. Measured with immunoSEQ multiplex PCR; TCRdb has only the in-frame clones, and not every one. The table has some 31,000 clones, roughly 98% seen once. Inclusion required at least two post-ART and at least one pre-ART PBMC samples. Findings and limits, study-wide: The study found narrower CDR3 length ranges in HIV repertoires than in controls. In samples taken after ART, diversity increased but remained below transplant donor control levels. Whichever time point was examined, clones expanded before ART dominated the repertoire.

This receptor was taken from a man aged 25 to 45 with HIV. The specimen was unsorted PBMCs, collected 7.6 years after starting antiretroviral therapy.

The CDR3 protein is CASKGRWGETQYF. In DNA form, the CDR3 reads TGTGCCAGCAAAGGGCGATGGGGAGAGACCCAGTACTTC. The chain carries TRBV5-4 and TRBJ2-5; D is unclear. V was pared by 6 bases and J by 4 bases, with 13 bases between. CDR1 is SGHNT, CDR2 YYREEE, per germline (reference sequence). The CDR3 spans 13 residues.